A single sample is the source of the 32 T cell receptor beta chains below, sequenced in a study of cytomegalovirus exposure and HLA in healthy donors. Primers for the PCR totalled 60 Vbeta and 13 Jbeta. Data came from immunoSEQ multiplex PCR; TCRdb stores just in-frame clones and leaves some out. The top ten hold approximately 2.5% of the sample, which has 160,000 or so clones, around 82% seen once. The sequenced material came from PBMCs. The receptors come from a man aged 60 to 69 in good health and CMV-seronegative.

This clone was counted once. The CDR3 is CASSEVDRNTEAFF. For the CDR3, the DNA is TGCGCCAGCAGTGAGGTGGACAGAAACACTGAAGCTTTCTTT. The chain is built from TRBV10-2 and TRBJ1-1; D is perhaps TRBD1 (6 bases). The V and J ends lost 2 bases and 2 bases respectively, with 9 bases between them. The CDR3 consists of 14 residues. In germline, CDR1 is WSHSY, CDR2 SAAADI.

This chain joins TRBV6-1 and TRBJ2-7; TRBD2 matches 13 bases. The V gene end was trimmed by 6 bases and the J gene end by 2 bases; junction bases not matched to a gene: 4. The length of the CDR3 is 15 residues. Germline V CDR1 and CDR2: MNHNS, SASEGT. CDR3 sequence (DNA): TGTGCCAGCAGGGGTGGACTAGCGGGGGCCTACGAGCAGTACTTC. This encodes CASRGGLAGAYEQYF.

The chain links TRBV4-1 to TRBJ2-2, with D unclear. Germline V gene lookup returns CDR1 MGHRA and CDR2 YSYEKL. V was pared by 7 bases and J by 2 bases, with 8 bases between. The CDR3 loop spans 13 amino acids. CDR3 in DNA: TGCGCCAGCACGAAACTTAACACCGGGGAGCTGTTTTTT. Amino acids: CASTKLNTGELFF.

The gene calls are TRBV10-3 and TRBJ1-5, with 7 bases that match TRBD1. The CDR3 is 16 amino acids. The trim removed 0 bases at V and 4 bases at J, leaving 6 bases unmatched. Germline V gives CDR1 ENHRY, CDR2 SYGVKD. The CDR3 protein is CAISESGRGQNQPQHF. CDR3 coding DNA: TGTGCCATCAGTGAGTCGGGTAGGGGGCAAAATCAGCCCCAGCATTTT.

J is TRBJ1-3 and V is TRBV5-4; 11 bases agree with TRBD1. V was pared by 4 bases and J by 4 bases, with 7 bases of the junction left unmatched. The length of the CDR3 is 16 residues. Looked up from germline, CDR1 is SGHNT and CDR2 is YYREEE (reference sequence). Here the CDR3 reads CASSPRDRGSGNTIYF. CDR3 DNA sequence: TGTGCCAGCAGCCCTCGGGACAGGGGGTCCGGAAACACCATATATTTT.

This clone was observed a few times. The chain combines TRBV6-1 with TRBJ2-3; tentative D call: TRBD1 (6 bases). With 7 bases removed from V and 4 bases from J, the gap between germline ends came to 15 bases. This CDR3 contains 14 residues. Germline V gene lookup returns CDR1 MNHNS and CDR2 SASEGT. The CDR3 reads CASKGSGVADTQYF. DNA for the CDR3: TGTGCCAGCAAAGGATCAGGGGTGGCAGATACGCAGTATTTT.

This clone was seen only a few times. The J gene is TRBJ1-2, the V gene TRBV12-5, with a possible D match to TRBD1 (5 bases). This CDR3 region has 15 residues. Trimming pared 1 base from V and 0 bases from J, leaving 9 bases between. From germline, CDR1 is LGHNT and CDR2 FRNRAP. In nucleotides, the CDR3 is TGTGCTAGTGGTTTGGGGGGCAGTGCTAACTATGGCTACACCTTC. Translation gives CASGLGGSANYGYTF. The full variable domain, completed using reference TRBV12-5 and TRBJ1-2, is DARVTQTPRHKVTEMGQEVTMRCQPILGHNTVFWYRQTMMQGLELLAYFRNRAPLDDSGMPKDRFSAEMPDATLATLKIQPSEPRDSAVYFCASGLGGSANYGYTFGSGTRLTVV.

There are a few counts of this clone. The chain carries TRBV2 and TRBJ2-5; 11 bases align to TRBD1. The DNA end lines up better with TRBJ2-7; the J call may be wrong. The CDR3 runs to 14 residues. The germline V gene has CDR1 SNHLY and CDR2 FYNNEI. This CDR3 reads CASKGQGAHYEQYF. CDR3 DNA: TGTGCCAGCAAAGGACAGGGGGCGCATTACGAGCAGTACTTC.

V gene TRBV6-7 combines with J gene TRBJ1-5; D not resolved. TRBV6-7 is filed as an ORF, its function uncertain. The length of the CDR3 is 18 residues. Trimming took off 0 bases at V and 0 bases at J, with 15 bases between the two ends. The CDR3, as DNA: TGTGCCAGCAGTTACTCCCACCAAAAGAGAAATAGCAATCAGCCCCAGCATTTT. Encoded protein: CASSYSHQKRNSNQPQHF.

Regarding this clone: Different DNA sequences within this sample yield the same CDR3. J is TRBJ1-1 and V is TRBV6-1; D ambiguous. The CDR3 loop spans 13 amino acids. V was clipped by 0 bases and J by 4 bases, with 6 bases between them. Germline V gene sequence: CDR1 MNHNS, CDR2 SASEGT. The CDR3 loop is CASSEARGTEAFF. CDR3 DNA: TGTGCCAGCAGTGAAGCGCGGGGCACTGAAGCTTTCTTT.

CDR3 region: CASSLRQGTQETQYF. Here the CDR3 DNA reads TGTGCCAGCTCACTAAGACAGGGGACCCAAGAGACCCAGTACTTC. The chain links TRBV18 to TRBJ2-5, with 8 positions matching TRBD1. The CDR3 is 15 residues long. Per the germline V gene, CDR1 is KGHSH and CDR2 is LQKENI. The V segment lost 4 bases and the J segment 1 base; nucleotides outside the gene matches: 5.

This clone was observed a few times. The gene calls are TRBV5-4 and TRBJ2-1; maybe TRBD1 (6 bases). This CDR3 contains 15 residues. Germline lookup yields CDR1 SGHNT and CDR2 YYREEE (reference sequence). Trimming took 2 bases from V and 1 from J, leaving 10 bases between them. The CDR3 sequence is CASSFGQRSYNEQFF. The CDR3, as DNA: TGTGCCAGCAGCTTTGGACAGCGATCCTACAATGAGCAGTTCTTC.

The chain is built from TRBV19 and TRBJ1-1; D ambiguous. The CDR3 extends over 14 amino acids. Looked up from germline, CDR1 is LNHDA and CDR2 is SQIVND (reference sequence). Trimming removed 4 bases at V and 5 bases at J, with 14 bases between. CDR3 region: CASSTWMSGTEAFF. In DNA form, the CDR3 reads TGTGCCAGTAGTACCTGGATGTCGGGGACTGAAGCTTTCTTT.

Here the CDR3 reads CASSEFRHQGAWTEAFF. CDR3 coding DNA: TGTGCCAGCAGTGAATTTCGTCACCAGGGGGCTTGGACTGAAGCTTTCTTT. This rearrangement joins TRBV6-1 to TRBJ1-1; 8 bases match TRBD1. The V and J ends lost 2 bases and 5 bases, in that order; junction bases with no gene match: 13. The germline gives CDR1 MNHNS, CDR2 SASEGT. This CDR3 has 17 residues.

The gene calls are TRBV19 and TRBJ1-5; 7 nucleotides line up with TRBD1. This CDR3 is built from 14 residues. V was clipped by 7 bases and J by 6 bases; unmatched bases: 9. CDR1 and CDR2 (germline): LNHDA, SQIVND (reference sequence). In DNA, the CDR3 is TGTGCCAGTACCCCCACAGGGGCTGGTCAGCCCCAGCATTTT. Translation gives CASTPTGAGQPQHF. Together with reference TRBV19 and TRBJ1-5, the CDR3 gives the full variable domain: DGGITQSPKYLFRKEGQNVTLSCEQNLNHDAMYWYRQDPGQGLRLIYYSQIVNDFQKGDIAEGYSVSREKKESFPLTVTSAQKNPTAFYLCASTPTGAGQPQHFGDGTRLSIL.

The V gene is TRBV18, the J gene TRBJ2-7; tentatively, D is TRBD2 (6 bases). V was pared by 5 bases and J by 1 base, with 15 bases between. Germline-derived CDR1 and CDR2 are KGHSH and LQKENI. This CDR3 contains 15 residues. The CDR3 spells CASSLRELPSYEQYF. CDR3 nucleotides: TGTGCCAGCTCATTGCGGGAACTGCCATCCTACGAGCAGTACTTC.

The chain carries TRBV14 and TRBJ2-3, with 8 positions matching TRBD1. V lost 5 bases and J lost 0; bases outside the gene matches: 4. CDR3 length: 15 residues. Germline CDR1 is SGHDN and CDR2 is FVKESK. The CDR3 DNA sequence: TGTGCCAGCAGCTACAACAGGGGGAGCACAGATACGCAGTATTTT. Its protein is CASSYNRGSTDTQYF.

The chain is built from TRBV2 and TRBJ1-4; D gene unclear. Trimming shortened V by 6 bases and J by 0 bases, and 5 bases separated the two germline ends. The CDR3 runs to 13 residues. Germline CDR1 and CDR2: SNHLY and FYNNEI. The CDR3 DNA reads TGTGCCAGCAGACTTGCAACTAATGAAAAACTGTTTTTT. Its protein is CASRLATNEKLFF.

The chain uses TRBV6-6 and TRBJ2-3; D not certain. The CDR3 loop spans 16 amino acids. The germline V and J ends were trimmed by 2 bases and 2 bases, with 14 bases remaining between them. Per germline, CDR1 MNHNY and CDR2 SVGAGI (reference sequence). CDR3 residues: CASSYRLDSFTDTQYF. The CDR3 nucleotides are TGTGCCAGCAGTTACCGGCTAGACTCATTCACAGATACGCAGTATTTT.

This clone was counted a single time. The V and J genes are TRBV19 and TRBJ1-5; 7 bases map to TRBD1. This CDR3 region has 15 residues. Germline values: CDR1 LNHDA, CDR2 SQIVND (reference sequence). The V gene end was trimmed by 5 bases and the J gene end by 4 bases; junction bases not matched to a gene: 8. Here the CDR3 reads CASSPGTVPNQPQHF. The CDR3 coding sequence is TGTGCCAGTAGTCCCGGGACAGTTCCTAATCAGCCCCAGCATTTT.

This chain joins TRBV6-7 and TRBJ2-5; D perhaps matches TRBD2 (5 bases). TRBV6-7 is annotated as an ORF whose role is uncertain. The CDR3 contains 17 residues. V gave up 0 bases and J gave up 5 bases, with 19 bases separating them. Here the CDR3 reads CASSYSPPGLVGETQYF. CDR3 coding DNA: TGTGCCAGCAGTTACTCGCCACCGGGGTTAGTTGGGGAGACCCAGTACTTC.

V and J are TRBV27 and TRBJ2-2, with 10 positions matching TRBD1. The germline V gene has CDR1 MNHEY and CDR2 SMNVEV (reference sequence). The trim removed 5 bases at V and 4 bases at J, leaving 4 bases unmatched. The CDR3 contains 15 residues. The CDR3 protein is CASSPRTGGTGELFF. CDR3 DNA: TGTGCCAGCAGTCCCCGGACAGGGGGCACCGGGGAGCTGTTTTTT.

The genes are TRBV6-1 and TRBJ2-7, with D perhaps TRBD1 (6 bases). The V end lost 7 bases, the J end lost 6 bases, and 19 bases lay between the germline ends. In germline, CDR1 is MNHNS, CDR2 SASEGT. The length of the CDR3 is 14 residues. The chain's CDR3 is CASTRGGVVAEQYF. In DNA form, the CDR3 reads TGTGCCAGCACCAGAGGGGGTGTTGTGGCCGAGCAGTACTTC.

V and J are TRBV10-2 and TRBJ2-3, with TRBD2 matching 12 bases. V trimming: 6 bases; J trimming: 7 bases; junction bases outside the gene matches: 11. Looked up from germline, CDR1 is WSHSY and CDR2 is SAAADI. The CDR3 is 16 residues long. CDR3 nucleotide sequence: TGCGCCAGCAGCGGCCCGACTAGCGGGGGTAGTCATACGCAGTATTTT. Translation: CASSGPTSGGSHTQYF.

This chain links TRBV9 with TRBJ2-7, with 11 bases that match TRBD1. Germline CDR1 is SGDLS and CDR2 is YYNGEE. CDR3 length: 15 residues. Trimming took 3 bases from V and 6 from J; bases not matched to a gene: 8. The CDR3 protein is CASSALTGTGGEQYF. CDR3 DNA: TGTGCCAGCAGCGCTTTGACCGGGACAGGGGGCGAGCAGTACTTC. Supplemented by reference TRBV9 and TRBJ2-7, the full variable domain reads DSGVTQTPKHLITATGQRVTLRCSPRSGDLSVYWYQQSLDQGLQFLIQYYNGEERAKGNILERFSAQQFPDLHSELNLSSLELGDSALYFCASSALTGTGGEQYFGPGTRLTVT.

This chain joins TRBV27 and TRBJ2-7; TRBD1 agrees at 7 bases. The CDR3 runs 13 residues. The germline CDR1 and CDR2 sequences are MNHEY and SMNVEV (reference sequence). The V and J ends lost 5 bases and 6 bases, in that order; junction bases with no gene match: 7. The CDR3 reads CASSQTGVGEQYF. The DNA for the CDR3 is TGTGCCAGCAGTCAAACAGGGGTCGGCGAGCAGTACTTC.

The chain combines TRBV27 with TRBJ1-1; 9 bases are shared with TRBD1. Germline lookup yields CDR1 MNHEY and CDR2 SMNVEV (reference sequence). This CDR3 contains 15 residues. The V segment lost 4 bases and the J segment 6 bases; nucleotides outside the gene matches: 9. The DNA for the CDR3 is TGTGCCAGCAGTTCCCCCGGGACAGGGAGCCCTGAAGCTTTCTTT. The encoded protein is CASSSPGTGSPEAFF.

The rearrangement joins TRBV2 to TRBJ1-5; TRBD1 is a possible D gene (5 bases). CDR1 and CDR2 (germline): SNHLY, FYNNEI. V lost 2 bases and J 4 bases, leaving 9 bases between the germline ends. The CDR3 has 14 residues. CDR3 nucleotide sequence: TGTGCCAGCAGTGAAATTAGGGGTAATCAGCCCCAGCATTTT. It specifies CASSEIRGNQPQHF.

The chain recombines TRBV4-2 with TRBJ2-5; 8 nucleotides line up with TRBD2. The J segment lost 4 bases and the V segment lost 2 bases, leaving 6 bases of the junction unmatched. The germline gives CDR1 LGHNA, CDR2 YNFKEQ. CDR3 length equals 15 residues. For the CDR3, the DNA is TGTGCCAGCAGCCAACCCGGGGGGGGGCGAGAGACCCAGTACTTC. Its translation: CASSQPGGGRETQYF.

As for this clone: One junction end does not reproduce the germline sequence, and a read error may be involved. The genes are TRBV28 and TRBJ2-2; 15 bases agree with TRBD2. The CDR3 has 15 residues. CDR1 is MDHEN and CDR2 is SYDVKM in the germline V gene. This CDR3 is CASSGTSGRPGELSF. CDR3 nucleotides: TGTGCCAGCAGCGGGACTAGCGGGAGGCCCGGGGAGCTGTCTTTT.

The chain employs TRBV5-1 and TRBJ1-2; D possibly corresponds to TRBD1 (5 bases). CDR1 is SGHRS and CDR2 is YFSETQ in the germline V gene. The CDR3 is 13 residues long. The V gene lost 2 bases and the J gene lost 7 bases, with 12 bases spanning the gap. The DNA for the CDR3 is TGCGCCAGCAGCTTAGGCGACACAGGTGGCTACACCTTC. Translated: CASSLGDTGGYTF.

The chain is built from TRBV6-5 and TRBJ1-1; D remains unclear. The CDR3 loop spans 14 amino acids. The V end lost 5 bases, the J end lost 1 base, and 11 bases lay between the germline ends. Germline CDR1 MNHEY, CDR2 SVGAGI. The CDR3 loop is CASSTYGGNTEAFF. The CDR3 DNA sequence: TGTGCCAGCAGTACCTATGGAGGGAACACTGAAGCTTTCTTT.